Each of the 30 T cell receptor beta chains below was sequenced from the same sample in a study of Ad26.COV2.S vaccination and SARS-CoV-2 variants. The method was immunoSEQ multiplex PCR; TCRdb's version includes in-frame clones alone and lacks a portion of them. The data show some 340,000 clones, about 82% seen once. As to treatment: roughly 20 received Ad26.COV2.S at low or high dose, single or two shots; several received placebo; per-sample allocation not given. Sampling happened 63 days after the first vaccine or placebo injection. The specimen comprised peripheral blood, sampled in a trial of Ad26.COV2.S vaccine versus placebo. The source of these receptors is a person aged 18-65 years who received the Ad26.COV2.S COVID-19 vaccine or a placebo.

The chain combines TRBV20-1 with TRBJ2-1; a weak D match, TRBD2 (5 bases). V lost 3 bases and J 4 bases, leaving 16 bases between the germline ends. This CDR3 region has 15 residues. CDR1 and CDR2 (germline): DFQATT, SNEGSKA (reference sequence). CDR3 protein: CSASDGLLTYNEQFF. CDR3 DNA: TGCAGTGCTAGTGACGGACTGCTTACTTACAATGAGCAGTTCTTC.

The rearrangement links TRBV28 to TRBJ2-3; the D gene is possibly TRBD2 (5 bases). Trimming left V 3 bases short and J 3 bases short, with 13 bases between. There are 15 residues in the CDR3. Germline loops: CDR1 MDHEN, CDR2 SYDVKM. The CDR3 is CASSFLWRRTDTQYF. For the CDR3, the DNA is TGTGCCAGCAGTTTTTTGTGGAGGAGGACAGATACGCAGTATTTT. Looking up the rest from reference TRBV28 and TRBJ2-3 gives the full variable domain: DVKVTQSSRYLVKRTGEKVFLECVQDMDHENMFWYRQDPGLGLRLIYFSYDVKMKEKGDIPEGYSVSREKKERFSLILESASTNQTSMYLCASSFLWRRTDTQYFGPGTRLTVL.

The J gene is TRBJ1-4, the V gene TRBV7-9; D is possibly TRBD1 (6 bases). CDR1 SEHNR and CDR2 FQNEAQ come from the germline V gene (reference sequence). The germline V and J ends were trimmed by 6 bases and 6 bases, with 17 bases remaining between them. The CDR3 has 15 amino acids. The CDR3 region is CASRLKGGAYEKLFF. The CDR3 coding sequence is TGTGCCAGCAGACTAAAAGGGGGGGCTTATGAAAAACTGTTTTTT.

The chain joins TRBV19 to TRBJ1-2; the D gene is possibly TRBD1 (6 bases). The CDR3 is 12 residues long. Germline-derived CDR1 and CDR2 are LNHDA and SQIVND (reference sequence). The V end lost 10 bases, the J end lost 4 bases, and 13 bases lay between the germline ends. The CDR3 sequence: CATRDRFYGYTF. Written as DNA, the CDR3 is TGTGCCACCCGAGACAGGTTCTATGGCTACACCTTC.

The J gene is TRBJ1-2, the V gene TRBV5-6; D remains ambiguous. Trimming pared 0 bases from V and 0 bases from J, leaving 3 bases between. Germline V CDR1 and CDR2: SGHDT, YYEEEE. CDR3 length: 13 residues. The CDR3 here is CASSLEANYGYTF. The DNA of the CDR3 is TGTGCCAGCAGCTTGGAAGCTAACTATGGCTACACCTTC.

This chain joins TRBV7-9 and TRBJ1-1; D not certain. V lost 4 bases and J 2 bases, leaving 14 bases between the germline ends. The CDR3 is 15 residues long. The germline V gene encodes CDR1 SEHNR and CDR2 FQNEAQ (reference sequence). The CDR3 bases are TGTGCCAGCAGCTCGAGGTTCGCGAGTAACACTGAAGCTTTCTTT. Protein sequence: CASSSRFASNTEAFF.

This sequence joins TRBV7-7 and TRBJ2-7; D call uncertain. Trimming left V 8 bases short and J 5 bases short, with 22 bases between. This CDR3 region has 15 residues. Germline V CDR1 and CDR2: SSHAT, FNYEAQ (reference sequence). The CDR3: CASPCTTLGSNEQYF. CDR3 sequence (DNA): TGTGCCAGCCCGTGCACCACTCTAGGGTCGAACGAGCAGTACTTC.

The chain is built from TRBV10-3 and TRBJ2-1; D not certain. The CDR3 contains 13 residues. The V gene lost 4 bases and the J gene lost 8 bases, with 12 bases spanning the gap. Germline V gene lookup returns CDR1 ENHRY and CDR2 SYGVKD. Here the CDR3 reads CAISADLGDEQFF. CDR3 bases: TGTGCCATCAGTGCAGATCTCGGCGATGAGCAGTTCTTC.

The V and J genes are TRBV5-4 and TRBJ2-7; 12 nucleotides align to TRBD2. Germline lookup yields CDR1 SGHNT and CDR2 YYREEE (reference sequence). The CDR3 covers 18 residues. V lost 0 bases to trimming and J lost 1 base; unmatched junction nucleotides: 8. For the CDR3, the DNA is TGTGCCAGCAGCTTGGCTAGCGGGGGGGCCCCGATTTCCTACGAGCAGTACTTC. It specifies CASSLASGGAPISYEQYF.

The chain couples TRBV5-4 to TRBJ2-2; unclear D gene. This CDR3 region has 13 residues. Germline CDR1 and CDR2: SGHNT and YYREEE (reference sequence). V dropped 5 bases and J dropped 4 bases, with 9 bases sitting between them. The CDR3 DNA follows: TGTGCCAGCAGGGAACGAACCACCGGGGAGCTGTTTTTT. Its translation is CASRERTTGELFF.

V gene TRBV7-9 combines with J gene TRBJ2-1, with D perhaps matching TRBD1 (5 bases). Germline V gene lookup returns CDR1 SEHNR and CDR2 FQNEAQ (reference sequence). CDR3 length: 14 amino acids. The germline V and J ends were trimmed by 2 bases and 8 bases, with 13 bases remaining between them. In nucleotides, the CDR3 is TGTGCCAGCAGCTTACCAGGGTTGAGAGATGAGCAGTTCTTC. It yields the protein CASSLPGLRDEQFF. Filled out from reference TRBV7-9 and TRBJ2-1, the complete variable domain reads DTGVSQNPRHKITKRGQNVTFRCDPISEHNRLYWYRQTLGQGPEFLTYFQNEAQLEKSRLLSDRFSAERPKGSFSTLEIQRTEQGDSAMYLCASSLPGLRDEQFFGPGTRLTVL.

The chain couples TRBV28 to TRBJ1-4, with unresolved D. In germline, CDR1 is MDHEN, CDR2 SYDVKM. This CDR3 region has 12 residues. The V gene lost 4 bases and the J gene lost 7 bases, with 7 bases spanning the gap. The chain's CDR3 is CASSSGIEKLFF. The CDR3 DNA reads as TGTGCCAGCAGTTCGGGAATTGAAAAACTGTTTTTT.

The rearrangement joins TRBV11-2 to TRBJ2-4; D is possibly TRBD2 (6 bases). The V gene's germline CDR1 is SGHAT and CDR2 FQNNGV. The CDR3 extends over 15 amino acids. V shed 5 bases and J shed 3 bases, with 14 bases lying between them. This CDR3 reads CASSRRESGKNIQYF. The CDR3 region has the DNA TGTGCCAGCAGCCGCCGGGAGTCTGGCAAAAACATTCAGTACTTC.

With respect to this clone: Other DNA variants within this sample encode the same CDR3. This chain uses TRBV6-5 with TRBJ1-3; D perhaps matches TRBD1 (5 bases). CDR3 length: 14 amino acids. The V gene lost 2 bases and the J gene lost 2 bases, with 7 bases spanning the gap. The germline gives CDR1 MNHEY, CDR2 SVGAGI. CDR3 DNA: TGTGCCAGCAGTTACAAAGGGGCTGGAAACACCATATATTTT. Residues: CASSYKGAGNTIYF.

The CDR3 DNA follows: TGTGCCAGCAGTTTGGACAGGGGGCTGAACGAGCAGTACTTC. This gives the protein CASSLDRGLNEQYF. This sequence joins TRBV28 and TRBJ2-7; 11 nucleotides line up with TRBD1. Looked up from germline, CDR1 is MDHEN and CDR2 is SYDVKM. V was pared by 3 bases and J by 5 bases, with 3 bases of the junction left unmatched. The CDR3 length is 14 residues.

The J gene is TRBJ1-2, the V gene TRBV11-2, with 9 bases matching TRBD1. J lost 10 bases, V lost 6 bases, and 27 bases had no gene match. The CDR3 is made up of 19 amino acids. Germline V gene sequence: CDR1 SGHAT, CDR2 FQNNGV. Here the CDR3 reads CASRAKTGPTGGLRNDYTF. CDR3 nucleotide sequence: TGTGCCAGCAGAGCAAAAACGGGGCCGACAGGGGGACTTCGGAATGACTACACCTTC.

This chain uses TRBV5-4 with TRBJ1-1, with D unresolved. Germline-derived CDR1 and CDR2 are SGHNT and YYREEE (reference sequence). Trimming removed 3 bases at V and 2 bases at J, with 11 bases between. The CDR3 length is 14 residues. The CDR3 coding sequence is TGTGCCAGCAGCTCCGGACTGGCCAACACTGAAGCTTTCTTT. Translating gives CASSSGLANTEAFF.

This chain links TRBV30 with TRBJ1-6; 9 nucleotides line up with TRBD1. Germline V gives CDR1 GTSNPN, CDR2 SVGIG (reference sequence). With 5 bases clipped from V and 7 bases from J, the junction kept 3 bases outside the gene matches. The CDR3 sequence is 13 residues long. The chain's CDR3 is CAWDGQGNSPLHF. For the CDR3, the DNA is TGTGCCTGGGACGGACAGGGGAATTCACCCCTCCACTTT.

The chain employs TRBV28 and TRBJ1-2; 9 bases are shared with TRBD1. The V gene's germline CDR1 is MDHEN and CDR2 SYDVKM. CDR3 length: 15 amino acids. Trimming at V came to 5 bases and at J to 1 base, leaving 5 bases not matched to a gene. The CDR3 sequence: CASSPGQGINYGYTF. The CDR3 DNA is TGTGCCAGCAGTCCGGGACAGGGTATTAACTATGGCTACACCTTC.

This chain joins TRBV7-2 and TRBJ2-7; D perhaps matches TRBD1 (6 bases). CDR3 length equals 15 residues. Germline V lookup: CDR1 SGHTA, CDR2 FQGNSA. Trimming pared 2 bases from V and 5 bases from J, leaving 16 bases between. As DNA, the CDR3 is TGTGCCAGCAGCTTACTCCCCCGGACAGTCCACGAGCAGTACTTC. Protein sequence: CASSLLPRTVHEQYF.

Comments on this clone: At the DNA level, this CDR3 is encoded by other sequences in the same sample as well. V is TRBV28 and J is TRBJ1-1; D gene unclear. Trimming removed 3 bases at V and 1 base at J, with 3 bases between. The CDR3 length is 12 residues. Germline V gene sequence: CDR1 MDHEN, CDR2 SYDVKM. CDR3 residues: CASSFGNTEAFF. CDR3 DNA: TGTGCCAGCAGTTTCGGGAACACTGAAGCTTTCTTT.

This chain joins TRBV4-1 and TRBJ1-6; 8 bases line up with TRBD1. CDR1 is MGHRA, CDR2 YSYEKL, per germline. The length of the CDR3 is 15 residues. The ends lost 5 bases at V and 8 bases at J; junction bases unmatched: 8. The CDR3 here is CASSIRDRTDSPLHF. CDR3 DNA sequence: TGCGCCAGCAGCATCCGGGACAGGACTGATTCACCCCTCCACTTT.

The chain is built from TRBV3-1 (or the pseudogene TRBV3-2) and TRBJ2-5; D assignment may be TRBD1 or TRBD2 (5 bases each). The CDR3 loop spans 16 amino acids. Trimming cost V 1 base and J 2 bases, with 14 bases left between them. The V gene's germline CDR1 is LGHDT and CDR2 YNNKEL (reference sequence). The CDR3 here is CASSQGVRGRQETQYF. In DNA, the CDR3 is TGTGCCAGCAGCCAAGGGGTCCGGGGACGTCAAGAGACCCAGTACTTC.

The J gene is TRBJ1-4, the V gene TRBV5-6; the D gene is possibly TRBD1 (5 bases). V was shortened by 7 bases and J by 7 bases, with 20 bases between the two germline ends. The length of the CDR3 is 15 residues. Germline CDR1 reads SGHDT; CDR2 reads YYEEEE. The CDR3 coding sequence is TGTGCCAGCGCTGTAGGGGAATGGGGAGGTGAAAAACTGTTTTTT. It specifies CASAVGEWGGEKLFF.

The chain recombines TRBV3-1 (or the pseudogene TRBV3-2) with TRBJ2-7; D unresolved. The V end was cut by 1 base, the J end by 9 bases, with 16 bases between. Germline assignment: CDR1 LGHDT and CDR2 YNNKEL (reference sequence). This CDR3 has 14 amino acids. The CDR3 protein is CASSQGGRRAWQYF. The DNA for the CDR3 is TGTGCCAGCAGCCAAGGGGGTCGACGGGCGTGGCAGTACTTC.

CDR3 protein: CASSLGLFSRGGRNEQFF. The CDR3 bases are TGTGCCAGCAGCTTAGGACTTTTCTCGCGGGGGGGCCGGAATGAGCAGTTCTTC. The chain joins TRBV7-6 to TRBJ2-1; 9 positions agree with TRBD2. V was pared by 1 base and J by 7 bases, with 14 bases of the junction left unmatched. CDR1 and CDR2 (germline): SGHVS, FNYEAQ. This CDR3 comprises 18 residues.

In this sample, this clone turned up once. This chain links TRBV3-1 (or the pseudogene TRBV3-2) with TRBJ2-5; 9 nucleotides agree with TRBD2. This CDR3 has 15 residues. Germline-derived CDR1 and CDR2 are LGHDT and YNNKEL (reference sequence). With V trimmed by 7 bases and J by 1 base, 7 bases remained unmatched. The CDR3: CASTQLAGRQETQYF. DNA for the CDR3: TGTGCCAGCACCCAGCTAGCGGGGCGCCAAGAGACCCAGTACTTC.

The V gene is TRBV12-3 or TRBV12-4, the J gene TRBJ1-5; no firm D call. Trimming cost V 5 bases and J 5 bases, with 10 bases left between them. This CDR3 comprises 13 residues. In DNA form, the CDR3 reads TGTGCCAGCAGTGGATACGGAGATCAGCCCCAGCATTTT. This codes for CASSGYGDQPQHF.

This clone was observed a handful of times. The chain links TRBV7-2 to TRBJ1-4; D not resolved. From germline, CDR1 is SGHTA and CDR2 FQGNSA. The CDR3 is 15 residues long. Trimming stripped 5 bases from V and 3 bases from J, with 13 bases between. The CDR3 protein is CASSRAAGSNEKLFF. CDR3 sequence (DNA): TGTGCCAGCAGCCGCGCGGCGGGGTCTAATGAAAAACTGTTTTTT.

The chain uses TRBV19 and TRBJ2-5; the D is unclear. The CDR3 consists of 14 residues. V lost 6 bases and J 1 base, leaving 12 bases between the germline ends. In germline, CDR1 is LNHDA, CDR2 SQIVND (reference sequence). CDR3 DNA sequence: TGTGCCAGTAGAAGGGCCGGAACCCAAGAGACCCAGTACTTC. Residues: CASRRAGTQETQYF.